These T cell receptor beta chains were read from a single sample in a study of T cell repertoires in cytomegalovirus infection. MiXCR, applied by TCRdb to the reads, yields one record per CDR3 protein. Here the sample spans roughly 230,000 distinct CDR3 sequences, over 15% being singletons. The sample was CD8+ T cells from PBMCs. The receptor source for this set is a human donor in good health (CMV status not recorded). Some clones in this sample may be carry-over from other donors' samples. Each CDR3 is given with its conserved first and last residue. D genes are given only for firm matches. Rows give clone size only sometimes, using once, few, many, or a class for an expanded clone.

>16|TRBV25-1|TRBJ1-4|.|.
CASSDIEGHPDEKLFF
TGTGCCAGCAGTGATATAGAGGGACACCCAGATGAAAAACTGTTTTTT
>15|TRBV12-3/TRBV12-4|TRBJ1-2|.|.
CASSRAPQGHYGYTF
TGTGCCAGCAGCCGTGCGCCTCAGGGGCACTATGGCTACACCTTC
>17|TRBV7-2|TRBJ1-2|.|many
CASSFGGRAGMNYGYTF
TGTGCCAGCAGCTTTGGAGGTCGGGCGGGGATGAACTATGGCTACACCTTC
>14|TRBV9|TRBJ2-5|.|.
CASSVRGIEETQYF
TGTGCCAGCAGCGTCCGGGGGATTGAGGAGACCCAGTACTTC
>14|TRBV12-3/TRBV12-4|TRBJ2-1|TRBD1|many
CASSPDRAYNEQFF
TGTGCCAGCAGTCCGGACAGGGCCTACAATGAGCAGTTCTTC
>20|TRBV19|TRBJ2-1|TRBD2|few
CASSPHRLLRRTSGYNEQFF
TGTGCCAGTAGTCCTCATAGATTGCTGCGGAGGACTAGCGGCTACAATGAGCAGTTCTTC
>15|TRBV4-1|TRBJ2-7|.|.
CAGSQDKAGSYEQYF
TGCGCCGGCAGCCAAGATAAGGCAGGGAGTTACGAGCAGTACTTC
>18|TRBV20-1|TRBJ2-1|TRBD2|many
CSARDETSGGRSYNEQFF
TGCAGTGCTAGAGATGAGACTAGCGGGGGCCGCTCCTACAATGAGCAGTTCTTC
>13|TRBV28|TRBJ2-1|.|few
CASSLRRYNEQFF
TGTGCCAGCAGTTTGCGCAGGTACAATGAGCAGTTCTTC
>17|TRBV12-3/TRBV12-4|TRBJ2-1|.|few
CASSFKSKESIYNEQFF
TGTGCCAGCAGTTTTAAAAGTAAGGAGTCCATATACAATGAGCAGTTCTTC
>15|TRBV2|TRBJ2-5|TRBD1|few
CASSEFWDRQETQYF
TGTGCCAGCAGTGAATTTTGGGACAGGCAAGAGACCCAGTACTTC
>14|TRBV27|TRBJ2-1|TRBD2|.
CASHSSGGVHEQFF
TGTGCCAGCCACTCTAGCGGGGGTGTTCATGAGCAGTTCTTC
>15|TRBV25-1|TRBJ1-2|TRBD1|many
CASSEWGQGDYGYTF
TGTGCCAGCAGTGAATGGGGACAGGGGGACTATGGCTACACCTTC
>16|TRBV6-1|TRBJ2-7|.|many
CASSEASGGATYEQYF
TGTGCCAGCAGTGAAGCATCTGGGGGGGCCACCTACGAGCAGTACTTC
>17|TRBV7-2|TRBJ2-1|TRBD2|many
CASSLARTSGGRNEQFF
TGTGCCAGCAGCTTAGCCAGGACTAGCGGGGGGAGAAATGAGCAGTTCTTC
>18|TRBV25-1|TRBJ2-1|TRBD2|few
CASSDPLTSGGIYNEQFF
TGTGCCAGCAGTGATCCCCTGACTAGCGGGGGTATCTACAATGAGCAGTTCTTC
>16|TRBV29-1|TRBJ2-3|.|.
CSVEGEEGSSTDTQYF
TGCAGCGTTGAAGGAGAGGAGGGGTCTAGCACAGATACGCAGTATTTT
>13|TRBV11-3|TRBJ1-1|.|many
CASSLDTGTEAFF
TGTGCCAGCAGCTTAGATACGGGGACTGAAGCTTTCTTT
>14|TRBV6-2/TRBV6-3|TRBJ1-1|.|few
CASSYGGPNTEAFF
TGTGCCAGCAGTTACGGGGGGCCGAACACTGAAGCTTTCTTT
>16|TRBV20-1|TRBJ2-3|.|few
CSASAPGAAYTDTQYF
TGCAGTGCTAGCGCCCCCGGGGCGGCGTATACAGATACGCAGTATTTT
>18|TRBV7-6|TRBJ2-3|.|many
CASSLDWRKRPSTDTQYF
TGTGCCAGCAGCTTAGATTGGCGGAAGAGACCTAGCACAGATACGCAGTATTTT
>17|TRBV12-3/TRBV12-4|TRBJ2-1|TRBD1|many
CASTPSGQGGRYNEQFF
TGTGCCAGCACCCCATCGGGACAGGGGGGCCGCTACAATGAGCAGTTCTTC
>13|TRBV7-9|TRBJ2-5|.|many
CASSTDSQETQYF
TGTGCCAGCAGCACCGACAGCCAAGAGACCCAGTACTTC
>13|TRBV5-4|TRBJ1-1|TRBD1|many
CAGTGVESPEAFF
TGTGCCGGAACAGGGGTAGAATCACCTGAAGCTTTCTTT
>15|TRBV20-1|TRBJ2-1|TRBD2|.
CSARGVSGGYNEQFF
TGCAGTGCTAGAGGTGTTAGCGGGGGGTACAATGAGCAGTTCTTC
>15|TRBV7-2|TRBJ2-7|.|many
CASSLARTSGGEQYF
TGTGCCAGCAGCTTAGCAAGGACGTCGGGTGGCGAGCAGTACTTC
>17|TRBV20-1|TRBJ2-3|.|.
CSARTGGVHIATDTQYF
TGCAGTGCTAGAACCGGGGGCGTCCATATCGCCACAGATACGCAGTATTTT
>16|TRBV7-6|TRBJ1-5|.|many
CASSLDAGLGNQPQHF
TGTGCCAGCAGCTTAGACGCGGGGCTCGGCAATCAGCCCCAGCATTTT
>12|TRBV7-9|TRBJ1-4|.|.
CASSLRGEKLFF
TGTGCCAGCAGTCTTAGAGGGGAAAAACTGTTTTTT
>16|TRBV6-5|TRBJ1-2|.|few
CASSTQISQANYGYTF
TGTGCCAGCAGTACGCAGATTTCCCAAGCTAACTATGGCTACACCTTC
>17|TRBV5-1|TRBJ2-5|.|few
CASSWRAGAPLPETQYF
TGCGCCAGCAGCTGGAGGGCCGGGGCCCCGTTACCGGAGACCCAGTACTTC
>15|TRBV13|TRBJ2-7|.|.
CASSSKGINPLNVDF
TGTGCCAGCAGCTCCAAAGGGATAAACCCCCTCAATGTAGACTTC
>16|TRBV7-9|TRBJ1-2|.|.
CASSSPDSLLNYGYTF
TGTGCCAGCAGCTCCCCGGACAGTCTACTTAACTATGGCTACACCTTC
>16|TRBV6-2/TRBV6-3|TRBJ2-3|TRBD1|.
CASSDRGRPSTDTQYF
TGTGCCAGCTCTGACAGGGGACGACCCAGCACAGATACGCAGTATTTT
>12|TRBV3-1|TRBJ2-1|.|few
CASSHQDNEQFF
TGTGCCAGCAGCCACCAGGACAATGAGCAGTTCTTC
>15|TRBV6-2/TRBV6-3|TRBJ2-1|TRBD1|many
CASSYTGGESNEQFF
TGTGCCAGCAGTTACACAGGGGGCGAGTCCAATGAGCAGTTCTTC
>14|TRBV28|TRBJ1-5|.|few
CASSWARENQPQHF
TGTGCCAGCAGTTGGGCGCGAGAAAATCAGCCCCAGCATTTT
>14|TRBV28|TRBJ2-7|.|few
CASSFGTPVGEQYF
TGTGCCAGCAGTTTTGGGACCCCGGTGGGCGAGCAGTACTTC
>17|TRBV5-8|TRBJ2-6|.|few
CASSPKTVFSGANVLTF
TGTGCCAGCAGCCCTAAGACAGTCTTCTCTGGGGCCAACGTCCTGACTTTC
>17|TRBV25-1|TRBJ2-3|TRBD2|few
CASSEYFLRGDTDTQYF
TGTGCCAGCAGTGAATATTTCCTTCGGGGGGACACAGATACGCAGTATTTT
>15|TRBV6-6|TRBJ2-5|TRBD2|many
CASRGTSGKQETQYF
TGTGCCAGCAGAGGCACTAGCGGGAAACAAGAGACCCAGTACTTC